This TCR beta chain was found in a study of tissue T cells after allogeneic stem cell transplantation. The study, taken as a whole, reports: Sampling depth was limited, and the cohort was small and clinically varied. Shared clones across patients were few; motif clustering revealed tissue-specific shared signatures. Tissue-detected TCR repertoire was only partly captured by blood and spleen T cells.

Libraries were prepared by immunoSEQ multiplex PCR; TCRdb keeps only in-frame clonotypes and omits some of them. The repertoire holds about 3,200 clones, roughly 44% seen once, with over 20% in the top ten. Details on this clone: Its antigen is undetermined. Any gene name here is a mouse gene name. Read data end 1 residue before the CDR3 end; the end is taken from the germline J gene.

The time point: mouse harvest day 14 after allogeneic transplant. Each mouse received 10^7 T-cell-depleted marrow cells plus 10^6 splenic CD5+ T cells by tail vein. Tissues came from B6→BALB/c major-mismatch GVHD mice at day 7 or 14. The junction had 3 bases not matched to a gene; V was cut back by 0 bases and J by 3 bases. The germline gives CDR1 SGHSN, CDR2 HYEKVE. The CDR3 is 15 amino acids. This clonotype was sampled from a female BALB/c mouse given C57BL/6 T cells with graft-versus-host disease after an allogeneic hematopoietic cell transplant. The chain has TRBV12-1 and TRBJ1-4; TRBD1 matches at 7 bases. Input material: gut tissue. CDR3: CASSLTGTANERLFF. The part of the CDR3 DNA that was read is TGTGCCAGCTCTCTCACCGGGACAGCCAACGAAAGATTATTT. The full variable domain, its missing parts supplied by reference TRBV12-1 and TRBJ1-4, is DSGVVQSPRHIIKEKGGRSVLTCIPISGHSNVVWYQQTLGKELKFLIQHYEKVERDKGFLPSRFSVQQFDDYHSEMNMSALELEDSAMYFCASSLTGTANERLFFGHGTKLSVL.